This paragraph reports one T cell receptor (beta chain). Its specificity is unknown. This entry comes from a study of cytomegalovirus exposure and HLA in healthy donors. The overall study: A data release that came early held approximately 85 million unique TCRs from HLA-typed donors.

Trimming took 0 bases from V and 2 from J; bases not matched to a gene: 6. Germline values: CDR1 LGHNA, CDR2 YSLEER. This CDR3 comprises 16 residues. Study-level findings and limits: Cytomegalovirus association was assigned to approximately 160 TCR beta chains. Likely technical artifact: a cluster of highly shared sequence variants.

A multiplex PCR was run with 60 Vbeta primers and 13 Jbeta primers. Profiled with immunoSEQ multiplex PCR; TCRdb holds only in-frame clones, not every one. The profile shows approximately 110,000 clones, 83% of them singletons. The sequenced material came from PBMCs. V and J are TRBV4-3 and TRBJ1-2; 7 nucleotides agree with TRBD1. The TCR originated in a man between 18 and 35 years old in good health and CMV-seronegative. In DNA, the CDR3 is TGCGCCAGCAGCCAAGATCGCGCAGGGGGGAACTATGGCTACACCTTC. Translating gives CASSQDRAGGNYGYTF.